This T cell receptor beta chain is from a study of blood T cell repertoires in COVID-19. Study background: Samples of COVID-19 (acute and convalescent) were obtained from the United States, Italy and Spain. Sample material is recorded as cDNA or gDNA derived from T cells, B-cell-depleted T cells, or PBMCs.

Germline assignment: CDR1 SGHRS and CDR2 YFSETQ. J gave up 0 bases and V 0 bases, and 3 bases lay outside the gene matches. The CDR3 totals 16 residues. Authors' analysis steps: Amplifying reference gene primers gave estimates of nucleated cell counts. Measured with immunoSEQ multiplex PCR; TCRdb has only the in-frame clones, and not every one. Clonal size and the V and J genes are those of that table, whereas D and trimming came from the DNA. The profile covers about 33,000 clones, with approximately 85% appearing a single time and more than 7.5% taken by the ten largest. The chain uses TRBV5-1 and TRBJ2-1; 7 bases align to TRBD1. Sample: peripheral blood. This clonotype originated in a man older than 75 with active COVID-19. CDR3 nucleotides: TGCGCCAGCAGCTTGGGACAGGGCGGCTCCTACAATGAGCAGTTCTTC. Protein: CASSLGQGGSYNEQFF.